The next 18 T cell receptor beta chains were all read from a single sample in a study of patients and donors after allogeneic stem cell transplantation. MiXCR, run by TCRdb on the RT-PCR reads, gives a single entry per CDR3 protein. The table records about 74,000 distinct CDR3 sequences, around 27% of them present only once. Sequencing used blood, either unsorted or a sorted T cell fraction (not recorded which). These TCRs come from a human donor who was either an allogeneic HSCT recipient or a stem cell or donor lymphocyte infusion donor (not recorded which). It is not recorded whose cells these are; they may come from a transplant donor.

This clonotype was seen a handful of times. This chain links TRBV5-1 with TRBJ1-1; D might be TRBD1 (6 bases). V lost 4 bases to trimming and J lost 5 bases, with 18 bases between them. Germline V gene data show CDR1 as SGHRS and CDR2 as YFSETQ. The CDR3 totals 15 residues. CDR3 nucleotide sequence: TGCGCCAGCAGCATATATGACAGGTTACGTACTGAAGCTTTCTTT. This encodes CASSIYDRLRTEAFF.

In DNA, the CDR3 is TGCAGTGCTACCCCTGCCGGGACAGTCTATAATTCACCCCTCCACTTT. Translated, it gives CSATPAGTVYNSPLHF. The rearrangement uses TRBV20-1 and TRBJ1-6; 7 bases align to TRBD1. J was trimmed by 3 bases and V by 4 bases; bases with no gene match: 9. Germline V gives CDR1 DFQATT, CDR2 SNEGSKA (reference sequence). The CDR3 has 16 amino acids.

The chain combines TRBV12-3 or TRBV12-4 with TRBJ2-1; D call uncertain. The CDR3 spans 12 residues. The ends were cut back, 4 bases at V and 5 bases at J, with 6 bases in the middle. The CDR3 loop is CASSSRDNEQFF. The CDR3, as DNA: TGTGCCAGCAGTTCTAGGGACAATGAGCAGTTCTTC.

The V call is TRBV15, the J call TRBJ2-1; 7 nucleotides match TRBD2. J lost 10 bases, V lost 0 bases, and 6 bases had no gene match. CDR1 and CDR2 from the germline V gene are LNHNV and YYDKDF (reference sequence). CDR3 length: 14 amino acids. The CDR3 spells CATSRDPREGEQFF. DNA for the CDR3: TGTGCCACCAGCAGAGATCCAAGGGAGGGCGAGCAGTTCTTC.

In its sample, this clonotype was seen once. This chain joins TRBV5-1 and TRBJ2-7; TRBD1 is a possible D gene (6 bases). CDR3 length: 16 residues. Germline V gene data show CDR1 as SGHRS and CDR2 as YFSETQ. With 3 bases removed from V and 3 bases from J, the gap between germline ends came to 19 bases. The DNA for the CDR3 is TGCGCCAGCAGCTCGAAAGTTCTCCGGGACAACTACGAGCAGTACTTC. Protein: CASSSKVLRDNYEQYF.

The CDR3 protein is CASSEIGVQETQYF. The DNA of the CDR3 is TGTGCCAGCAGTGAAATAGGAGTTCAAGAGACCCAGTACTTC. The chain links TRBV25-1 to TRBJ2-5; D gene unclear. The V gene's germline CDR1 is MGHDK and CDR2 SYGVNS. Trimming left V 2 bases short and J 2 bases short, with 9 bases between. The CDR3 contains 14 residues.

V and J are TRBV27 and TRBJ2-5; D may be TRBD2 (6 bases). The CDR3 is 14 residues long. V was clipped by 5 bases and J by 2 bases, with 12 bases between them. Germline values: CDR1 MNHEY, CDR2 SMNVEV (reference sequence). CDR3 sequence reads: CASSPGRGQETQYF. DNA of the CDR3: TGTGCCAGCAGTCCCGGCCGGGGGCAAGAGACCCAGTACTTC.

The genes are TRBV6-1 and TRBJ1-5, with TRBD1 as a possible D gene (5 bases). Per the germline V gene, CDR1 is MNHNS and CDR2 is SASEGT. There are 15 residues in the CDR3. V lost 2 bases to trimming and J lost 7 bases, with 15 bases between them. The CDR3 reads CASSELVGVGQPQHF. The CDR3 coding sequence is TGTGCCAGCAGTGAATTAGTGGGGGTAGGGCAGCCCCAGCATTTT.

This chain uses TRBV3-1 with TRBJ2-1; the match to TRBD1 covers 9 bases. The CDR3 consists of 16 residues. Germline V gene lookup returns CDR1 LGHDT and CDR2 YNNKEL (reference sequence). J was trimmed by 8 bases and V by 2 bases; bases with no gene match: 10. CDR3 residues: CASSQSTGTGRDEQFF. The CDR3 nucleotides are TGTGCCAGCAGCCAATCAACCGGGACAGGGAGAGATGAGCAGTTCTTC.

J is TRBJ2-2 and V is TRBV5-1, with D hard to call. The CDR3 is 13 amino acids. V lost 3 bases and J lost 6, with 9 bases in between. CDR1 is SGHRS, CDR2 YFSETQ, per germline. The CDR3 loop is CASSSTMAGELFF. The DNA of the CDR3 is TGCGCCAGCAGCTCCACGATGGCCGGGGAGCTGTTTTTT.

This sequence joins TRBV10-3 and TRBJ2-1; D not certain. This CDR3 region has 17 residues. The germline V gene encodes CDR1 ENHRY and CDR2 SYGVKD. Deletions cut 3 bases from V and 1 base from J, with 16 bases between. CDR3 amino acids: CAISDLSGLTSYNEQFF. CDR3 coding DNA: TGTGCCATCAGTGACCTCTCTGGGCTGACTTCCTACAATGAGCAGTTCTTC.

The V gene is TRBV12-3 or TRBV12-4, the J gene TRBJ2-1; D is unresolved. Trimming pared 3 bases from V and 7 bases from J, leaving 13 bases between. The CDR3 is 14 residues long. The CDR3 here is CASSFSTKGNEQFF. CDR3 nucleotides: TGTGCCAGCAGTTTTAGTACCAAAGGGAATGAGCAGTTCTTC.

The rearrangement links TRBV7-2 to TRBJ2-2; D gene unclear. The V gene's germline CDR1 is SGHTA and CDR2 FQGNSA. The CDR3 covers 13 residues. V shed 4 bases and J shed 2 bases, with 5 bases lying between them. The CDR3 nucleotides are TGTGCCAGCAGCTCCTCTAACACCGGGGAGCTGTTTTTT. It yields the protein CASSSSNTGELFF.

The chain has TRBV12-3 or TRBV12-4 and TRBJ2-5, with TRBD1 matching over 8 bases. Trimming cost V 6 bases and J 5 bases; bases outside gene matches: 5. CDR3 size: 13 residues. The CDR3 DNA is TGTGCCAGCAGCCTCAGGGGGCTGGAGACCCAGTACTTC. Protein sequence: CASSLRGLETQYF.

This clonotype has only a few counts. V usage is TRBV15 and J usage is TRBJ2-3; 12 bases align to TRBD2. Germline V gene lookup returns CDR1 LNHNV and CDR2 YYDKDF (reference sequence). V gave up 2 bases and J gave up 2 bases; unmatched junction bases: 2. The CDR3 contains 16 residues. The chain's CDR3 is CATSRRLAGDTDTQYF. CDR3 in DNA: TGTGCCACCAGCAGACGACTAGCGGGAGACACAGATACGCAGTATTTT.

The chain employs TRBV3-1 and TRBJ2-5, with no clear D. With 0 bases removed from V and 7 bases from J, the gap between germline ends came to 3 bases. This CDR3 is 11 amino acids long. Germline V lookup: CDR1 LGHDT, CDR2 YNNKEL (reference sequence). The DNA for the CDR3 is TGTGCCAGCAGCCAAGAGGGGACCCAGTACTTC. It specifies CASSQEGTQYF.

The CDR3 loop reads CATSDRWTSTDTQYF. CDR3 sequence (DNA): TGTGCCACCAGCGACCGTTGGACTAGCACAGATACGCAGTATTTT. The chain employs TRBV15 and TRBJ2-3, with D possibly TRBD2 on 5 matching bases. Trimming left V 5 bases short and J 0 bases short, with 12 bases between. The CDR3 contains 15 residues. The germline V gene encodes CDR1 LNHNV and CDR2 YYDKDF (reference sequence).

The table lists this clonotype with many counts. This rearrangement joins TRBV5-1 to TRBJ1-2; TRBD1 is a possible D gene (5 bases). The CDR3 is made up of 14 amino acids. V gave up 0 bases and J gave up 4 bases, with 10 bases separating them. The V gene's germline CDR1 is SGHRS and CDR2 YFSETQ. The CDR3 DNA follows: TGCGCCAGCAGCTTGGATCGTGACAGCTATGGCTACACCTTC. Protein product: CASSLDRDSYGYTF.